These T cell receptor beta chains were read from a single sample in a study of long-term antiretroviral therapy in people with HIV. The data were produced by immunoSEQ multiplex PCR, yet TCRdb's version contains in-frame clones alone and is incomplete. The data contain tens of thousands of clones, about 88% of them singletons. Material: unsorted PBMCs, obtained around 2.6 years after starting antiretroviral therapy. The receptors derive from a middle-aged man with HIV. The CDR3 runs from the conserved cysteine through the conserved F or W. D genes are given only for firm matches. Rows may omit the clone size; those that give it use once, few, many or a size class.

TRBV6-4	TRBJ2-7	NA	NA	CASSDPPLDYEQYF	TGTGCCAGCAGTGACCCCCCACTCGACTACGAGCAGTACTTC
TRBV18	TRBJ1-2	NA	NA	CASSPPGGYGYTF	TGTGCCAGCTCACCACCGGGGGGGTATGGCTACACCTTC
TRBV2	TRBJ2-2	NA	NA	CASSEGRYTGELFF	TGTGCCAGCAGTGAAGGGAGGTACACCGGGGAGCTGTTTTTT
TRBV27	TRBJ2-7	TRBD1	once	CASRRQGVNEQYF	TGTGCCTCCAGGCGGCAGGGGGTCAACGAGCAGTACTTC
TRBV29-1	TRBJ1-2	TRBD1	NA	CSVDFQGANYGYTF	TGCAGCGTTGACTTTCAGGGGGCCAACTATGGCTACACCTTC
TRBV27	TRBJ1-5	NA	NA	CASSLSVLVQPQHF	TGTGCCAGCAGTTTATCCGTCCTAGTCCAGCCCCAGCATTTT
TRBV5-1	TRBJ2-1	TRBD2	NA	CASSSLAGYNEQFF	TGCGCCAGCAGCTCGCTAGCGGGGTACAATGAGCAGTTCTTC
TRBV30	TRBJ2-7	TRBD1	NA	CAWMPGQGPYYEQYF	TGTGCCTGGATGCCGGGACAGGGGCCGTACTACGAGCAGTACTTC
TRBV30	TRBJ2-1	TRBD2	once	CAWGGLGHEQFF	TGTGCCTGGGGGGGACTAGGTCATGAGCAGTTCTTC
TRBV5-4	TRBJ2-7	NA	NA	CASSLAAGTGSYEQYF	TGTGCCAGCAGCTTGGCAGCAGGGACGGGCTCCTACGAGCAGTACTTC
TRBV5-4	TRBJ2-1	NA	NA	CASSLAGGEQFF	TGTGCCAGCAGCTTGGCCGGGGGTGAGCAGTTCTTC
TRBV5-1	TRBJ2-6	NA	NA	CASSLDVGGAGANVLTF	TGCGCCAGCAGCTTGGATGTCGGGGGCGCCGGGGCCAACGTCCTGACTTTC
TRBV4-2	TRBJ2-2	TRBD2	NA	CASSQDKLAGVTGELFF	TGTGCCAGCAGCCAAGATAAACTAGCGGGGGTCACCGGGGAGCTGTTTTTT
TRBV4-2	TRBJ2-3	NA	NA	CASSHPLTEGTDTQYF	TGTGCCAGCAGCCACCCCTTAACAGAGGGAACAGATACGCAGTATTTT
TRBV6-5	TRBJ2-3	TRBD1	NA	CASSPSVDRNTQYF	TGTGCCAGCAGTCCCTCGGTGGACAGGAATACGCAGTATTTT
TRBV5-6	TRBJ2-7	NA	NA	CASSFVRGYEQYF	TGTGCCAGCAGCTTCGTCAGGGGCTACGAGCAGTACTTC
TRBV5-1	TRBJ2-2	NA	NA	CASSLAQGYTGELFF	TGCGCCAGCAGCTTGGCACAGGGTTACACCGGGGAGCTGTTTTTT
TRBV18	TRBJ1-5	TRBD1	NA	CASSPGQGNQPQHF	TGTGCCAGCTCACCAGGACAGGGCAATCAGCCCCAGCATTTT
TRBV5-5	TRBJ1-1	NA	few	CASSLGLVGSNTEAFF	TGTGCCAGCAGCTTGGGGTTGGTGGGTTCAAACACTGAAGCTTTCTTT
TRBV4-3	TRBJ2-6	NA	NA	CASSQELTGSGANVLTF	TGCGCCAGCAGCCAAGAACTTACAGGGTCGGGGGCCAACGTCCTGACTTTC
TRBV10-2	TRBJ2-3	TRBD2	NA	CASSDLGGSTDTQYF	TGCGCCAGCAGTGATTTGGGAGGGAGCACAGATACGCAGTATTTT
TRBV5-6	TRBJ2-7	TRBD1	NA	CASSHRQGGTDEQYF	TGTGCCAGCAGCCATCGACAGGGGGGAACAGACGAGCAGTACTTC
TRBV5-1	TRBJ1-4	TRBD1	NA	CASSLGGTANEKLFF	TGCGCCAGCAGCTTGGGAGGGACAGCTAATGAAAAACTGTTTTTT
TRBV5-1	TRBJ2-7	TRBD2	NA	CASSLELAGTVGSEQYF	TGCGCCAGCAGCTTGGAGTTAGCGGGGACCGTGGGGTCCGAGCAGTACTTC
TRBV27	TRBJ2-7	NA	NA	CASSLSPGASSYEQYF	TGTGCCAGCAGTTTATCGCCAGGGGCCTCCTCCTACGAGCAGTACTTC
TRBV28	TRBJ1-4	NA	NA	CASSRTGVLSNNEKLFF	TGTGCCAGCAGTAGGACGGGGGTATTATCGAACAATGAAAAACTGTTTTTT
TRBV30	TRBJ2-1	TRBD1	NA	CAWRLARGLNEQFF	TGTGCCTGGAGGTTGGCCAGGGGGCTAAATGAGCAGTTCTTC
TRBV7-2	TRBJ1-1	NA	NA	CASRPAINRDTEAFF	TGTGCCAGCAGACCGGCCATCAACAGGGACACTGAAGCTTTCTTT
TRBV11-2	TRBJ2-1	TRBD2	NA	CASSSLTSGGASYNEQFF	TGTGCCAGCAGCTCCCTGACTAGCGGGGGGGCCTCCTACAATGAGCAGTTCTTC
TRBV2	TRBJ2-1	TRBD2	NA	CASRGGTSGQSSYNEQFF	TGTGCCAGCAGAGGTGGGACTAGCGGGCAGAGCTCCTACAATGAGCAGTTCTTC
TRBV15	TRBJ1-2	TRBD1	NA	CATSRSRGLGYGYTF	TGTGCCACCAGCAGATCCAGGGGGCTCGGCTATGGCTACACCTTC
TRBV7-9	TRBJ1-2	TRBD1	NA	CASSPAGQGANYGYTF	TGTGCCAGCAGCCCCGCAGGACAGGGAGCTAACTATGGCTACACCTTC
TRBV7-8	TRBJ1-5	TRBD1	few	CASSHTQGNQPQHF	TGTGCCAGCAGCCACACACAGGGGAATCAGCCCCAGCATTTT
TRBV5-1	TRBJ2-1	TRBD2	NA	CASSLGSGGNFEQFF	TGCGCCAGCAGCTTGGGGTCGGGGGGAAATTTTGAGCAGTTCTTC
TRBV28	TRBJ2-7	TRBD1	NA	CASSPQDRGGYF	TGTGCCAGCAGTCCACAGGACAGGGGGGGGTACTTC
TRBV4-3	TRBJ1-3	NA	NA	CASSQEVLGSGNTIYF	TGCGCCAGCAGCCAAGAGGTACTCGGCTCTGGAAACACCATATATTTT
TRBV28	TRBJ2-7	NA	NA	CASSSRGGIEQYF	TGTGCCAGCAGCTCTCGAGGAGGGATCGAGCAGTACTTC
TRBV7-9	TRBJ1-5	NA	NA	CASSLEGYSNQPQHF	TGTGCCAGCAGCTTAGAAGGGTATAGCAATCAGCCCCAGCATTTT
TRBV6-5	TRBJ2-5	NA	NA	CASRLSGLLQETQYF	TGTGCCAGCAGATTAAGTGGCCTGCTTCAAGAGACCCAGTACTTC
TRBV2	TRBJ2-7	NA	NA	CASSGTVYYEQYF	TGTGCCAGCAGTGGGACAGTATACTACGAGCAGTACTTC
TRBV4-2	TRBJ1-4	NA	NA	CASSQGQASGLFF	TGTGCCAGCAGCCAAGGACAGGCTTCGGGGCTGTTTTTT
TRBV6-5	TRBJ2-7	TRBD2	NA	CASSPSAGEQEQYF	TGTGCCAGCAGCCCTTCGGCGGGGGAGCAAGAGCAGTACTTC
TRBV5-1	TRBJ2-7	NA	once	CASTTFREGSGEQYF	TGCGCCAGCACCACATTCCGGGAAGGCAGCGGCGAGCAGTACTTC
TRBV25-1	TRBJ2-3	TRBD2	NA	CASSETRTSPDTQYF	TGTGCCAGCAGTGAAACCCGGACTAGCCCAGATACGCAGTATTTT
TRBV4-1	TRBJ1-5	TRBD1	NA	CASSQDIQGGQPQHF	TGCGCCAGCAGCCAAGATATACAGGGGGGACAGCCCCAGCATTTT